This T cell receptor beta chain was recovered during a study of blood T cell repertoires in COVID-19. In the original processing: Amplification with reference gene primers provided the estimates of nucleated cell counts. TCRdb's copy holds only in-frame clones and misses some; the assay was immunoSEQ multiplex PCR. Clone size and the V and J calls come from that table; the DNA yielded D and trimming. In the table there are some 200,000 clones, approximately 91% of which are singletons. The CDR3 is made up of 14 amino acids. V lost 5 bases, J lost 2 bases, and 11 bases lay in between. Germline values: CDR1 SGHAT, CDR2 FQDESV (reference sequence).

Sequencing was done on a sample of peripheral blood. This chain connects TRBV11-1 to TRBJ2-3, with D unclear. This TCR was recovered from a man between 45 and 60 years old with COVID-19, enrolled during active disease. The DNA of the CDR3 is TGTGCCAGCAGCCCCATCGGTTACACAGATACGCAGTATTTT. This translates into CASSPIGYTDTQYF.